The 26 T cell receptor beta chains in this list originate from one sample, sequenced in a study of cytomegalovirus exposure and HLA in healthy donors (dated by TCRdb to 2015 to 2018). Libraries were prepared through the immunoSEQ multiplex PCR assay. A mixture of 60 forward primers for TCR Vbeta segments and 13 reverse primers for TCR Jbeta segments was used in the multiplex PCR. In TCRdb, the immuneACCESS table is reduced to in-frame sequences with V and J assigned. These tables do not hold every clone; where another copy was compared, an unresolved V gene accounts for under half, and the others remain unexplained. The sample records around 190,000 clones, roughly 84% of which are singletons. The ten largest clones add up to under 1.5% of the sample. Sequenced: PBMCs. Receptor source: a girl aged 2 to 9 in good health and CMV-seropositive.

The chain employs TRBV28 and TRBJ1-1; 7 bases agree with TRBD1. This CDR3 is 14 amino acids long. V was clipped by 6 bases and J by 5 bases; unmatched bases: 9. Germline CDR1 and CDR2: MDHEN and SYDVKM. The CDR3 nucleotides are TGTGCCAGCAGGTACAGGGGATGGGGGACTGAAGCTTTCTTT. It encodes CASRYRGWGTEAFF. The variable domain in full, completed from reference TRBV28 and TRBJ1-1, reads DVKVTQSSRYLVKRTGEKVFLECVQDMDHENMFWYRQDPGLGLRLIYFSYDVKMKEKGDIPEGYSVSREKKERFSLILESASTNQTSMYLCASRYRGWGTEAFFGQGTRLTVV.

The CDR3 loop reads CASRSTWDRSYEQYF. CDR3 DNA: TGTGCCAGCAGATCGACTTGGGACAGGTCCTACGAGCAGTACTTC. V usage is TRBV6-1 and J usage is TRBJ2-7, with 8 positions matching TRBD1. CDR1 MNHNS and CDR2 SASEGT come from the germline V gene. After removal of 6 bases from V and 1 base from J, the junction contained 8 bases not matched to a gene. The CDR3 consists of 15 residues.

This clone has a single count. The rearrangement links TRBV30 to TRBJ1-2; D ambiguous. The V and J ends lost 4 bases and 4 bases respectively, with 16 bases between them. This CDR3 has 14 amino acids. Germline V lookup: CDR1 GTSNPN, CDR2 SVGIG (reference sequence). The CDR3 reads CAWTRTGAIYGYTF. The CDR3 DNA reads as TGTGCCTGGACCCGGACGGGAGCGATCTATGGCTACACCTTC.

The gene calls are TRBV7-8 and TRBJ2-7; the D gene is possibly TRBD2 (6 bases). V lost 5 bases to trimming and J lost 1 base, with 15 bases between them. Germline-derived CDR1 and CDR2 are SGHVS and FQNEAQ. This CDR3 spans 15 amino acids. CDR3 bases: TGTGCCAGCAGCCTCGTTAGCGGAATTTCCTACGAGCAGTACTTC. It specifies CASSLVSGISYEQYF.

This rearrangement joins TRBV5-6 to TRBJ1-2; D gene unclear. Germline V gives CDR1 SGHDT, CDR2 YYEEEE. The CDR3 runs 14 residues. The germline V and J ends were trimmed by 4 bases and 9 bases, with 19 bases remaining between them. The DNA of the CDR3 is TGTGCCAGCAGCGAACAACTTAGTAGCGGTAGCTACACCTTC. This sequence encodes CASSEQLSSGSYTF.

CDR3 protein: CASSLTSGGHSDTQYF. The CDR3 coding sequence is TGCGCCAGCAGCTTGACTAGCGGGGGCCACTCAGATACGCAGTATTTT. The chain has TRBV5-1 and TRBJ2-3; 11 bases align to TRBD2. Germline-derived CDR1 and CDR2 are SGHRS and YFSETQ. V lost 1 base and J lost 4; bases outside the gene matches: 5. The CDR3 length is 16 residues.

For the CDR3, the DNA is TGCGCCAGCAGCTTGGACAGTGGTCGGAACTATGGCTACACCTTC. The encoded protein is CASSLDSGRNYGYTF. The genes are TRBV5-1 and TRBJ1-2; no reliable D call. This CDR3 is 15 amino acids long. V was shortened by 0 bases and J by 2 bases, with 11 bases between the two germline ends. Germline assignment: CDR1 SGHRS and CDR2 YFSETQ.

The chain recombines TRBV5-4 with TRBJ2-1; possible D gene TRBD1, 5 bases. The CDR3 extends over 13 amino acids. CDR1 is SGHNT, CDR2 YYREEE, per germline (reference sequence). Trimming took 1 base from V and 6 from J, leaving 8 bases between them. CDR3 sequence: CASSLQGSNEQFF. CDR3 nucleotides: TGTGCCAGCAGCTTGCAGGGAAGCAATGAGCAGTTCTTC.

The chain uses TRBV9 and TRBJ1-1; weak D call: TRBD1 (6 bases). CDR1 is SGDLS and CDR2 is YYNGEE in the germline V gene. Trimming cost V 0 bases and J 2 bases, with 11 bases left between them. This CDR3 contains 15 residues. CDR3 DNA sequence: TGTGCCAGCAGCGTAGGGGGGACACTAAACACTGAAGCTTTCTTT. It specifies CASSVGGTLNTEAFF.

The chain links TRBV2 to TRBJ1-1, with TRBD1 matching 8 bases. Trimming took 6 bases from V and 1 from J; bases not matched to a gene: 7. Germline loops: CDR1 SNHLY, CDR2 FYNNEI. The CDR3 runs to 15 residues. CDR3 nucleotides: TGTGCCAGCAGCTTTACGACAGGGGCGAACACTGAAGCTTTCTTT. It is translated as CASSFTTGANTEAFF. The whole variable domain, remainder taken from reference TRBV2 and TRBJ1-1, is EPEVTQTPSHQVTQMGQEVILRCVPISNHLYFYWYRQILGQKVEFLVSFYNNEISEKSEIFDDQFSVERPDGSNFTLKIRSTKLEDSAMYFCASSFTTGANTEAFFGQGTRLTVV.

The rearrangement joins TRBV13 to TRBJ2-4, with D possibly matching TRBD2 (5 bases). V was trimmed by 5 bases and J by 4 bases, leaving 21 bases between them. This CDR3 region has 17 residues. From germline, CDR1 is PRHDT and CDR2 FYEKMQ (reference sequence). Here the CDR3 reads CASSPPRRSADKNIQYF. The CDR3, as DNA: TGTGCCAGCAGCCCCCCGCGAAGGTCAGCGGATAAAAACATTCAGTACTTC.

For the CDR3, the DNA is TGCAGTGCTTGGGGGGGTTCTGGCTACACCTTC. Translation gives CSAWGGSGYTF. The chain carries TRBV20-1 and TRBJ1-2; maybe TRBD1 (5 bases). V dropped 5 bases and J dropped 7 bases, with 11 bases sitting between them. CDR1 is DFQATT, CDR2 SNEGSKA, per germline (reference sequence). The CDR3 spans 11 residues.

V gene TRBV6-1 combines with J gene TRBJ2-1; tentatively, D is TRBD1 (7 bases). The CDR3 has 16 amino acids. CDR1 is MNHNS and CDR2 is SASEGT in the germline V gene. The ends were cut back, 3 bases at V and 4 bases at J, with 16 bases in the middle. CDR3 residues: CASSDQGGVRYNEQFF. The CDR3, as DNA: TGTGCCAGCAGTGATCAGGGGGGAGTTAGATACAATGAGCAGTTCTTC.

This clone was found a few times. The J gene is TRBJ2-7, the V gene TRBV10-2; D may be TRBD2 (6 bases). From germline, CDR1 is WSHSY and CDR2 SAAADI. V gave up 7 bases and J gave up 3 bases, with 16 bases separating them. The CDR3 covers 14 residues. The CDR3 protein is CASTGTQGGYEQYF. The CDR3 DNA reads as TGCGCCAGCACCGGAACTCAGGGAGGCTACGAGCAGTACTTC.

The CDR3 DNA reads as TGTGCCAGCAGTCCGTCGGGGGGGCAGGAGACCCAGTACTTC. Protein product: CASSPSGGQETQYF. This chain links TRBV27 with TRBJ2-5; 8 bases agree with TRBD2. From germline, CDR1 is MNHEY and CDR2 SMNVEV (reference sequence). V was pared by 5 bases and J by 5 bases, with 7 bases of the junction left unmatched. CDR3 size: 14 residues.

The chain recombines TRBV27 with TRBJ2-7; D is uncertain. The CDR3 runs to 12 residues. V lost 3 bases and J lost 6, with 9 bases in between. Germline V gene sequence: CDR1 MNHEY, CDR2 SMNVEV (reference sequence). In DNA form, the CDR3 reads TGTGCCAGCAGTTTCAGGTCCGGCGAGCAGTACTTC. Translating gives CASSFRSGEQYF.

In this sample, this clone turned up a few times. The rearrangement links TRBV5-6 to TRBJ1-5; 8 bases agree with TRBD1. The CDR3 spans 15 residues. The germline V gene encodes CDR1 SGHDT and CDR2 YYEEEE. Unmatched junction bases numbered 7, after V lost 3 bases and J lost 5 bases. The CDR3 nucleotides read TGTGCCAGCAGCTCTTACTCGACAGGGGATCAGCCCCAGCATTTT. Amino acid sequence: CASSSYSTGDQPQHF.

V is TRBV2 and J is TRBJ1-6; weak D call: TRBD1 (5 bases). Germline V gene data show CDR1 as SNHLY and CDR2 as FYNNEI. Trimming took off 11 bases at V and 9 bases at J, with 8 bases between the two ends. The CDR3 runs to 10 residues. CDR3 bases: TGTGCCGGAGGGACTTCACCCCTCCACTTT. It yields the protein CAGGTSPLHF.

This clone was counted a single time. This chain connects TRBV5-1 to TRBJ1-2, with 7 bases identical to TRBD1. The V gene's germline CDR1 is SGHRS and CDR2 YFSETQ. CDR3 length equals 18 residues. Losses at the gene ends were 1 base for V and 1 base for J; bases not matched to a gene: 13. CDR3 sequence reads: CASSLRGTAPTLNYGYTF. The CDR3 coding sequence is TGCGCCAGCAGCTTGAGAGGGACAGCACCAACCCTTAACTATGGCTACACCTTC.

This chain links TRBV11-2 with TRBJ2-5; weak D call: TRBD1 (6 bases). The J call may be in error: the DNA end matches TRBJ2-7 better. Per the germline V gene, CDR1 is SGHAT and CDR2 is FQNNGV. This CDR3 has 17 residues. This CDR3 reads CASSLVHTGTYTYEQYF. The CDR3 nucleotides are TGTGCCAGCAGCTTAGTACACACCGGGACATACACCTACGAGCAGTACTTC.

V is TRBV2 and J is TRBJ2-3; a possible D gene is TRBD2 (6 bases). Between the trimmed V and J ends, which lost 6 bases and 0 bases, there was a span of 10 bases. Germline CDR1 and CDR2: SNHLY and FYNNEI. The CDR3 is made up of 14 amino acids. The CDR3 loop reads CASRTSGSTDTQYF. The CDR3 coding sequence is TGTGCCAGCAGGACTAGTGGTAGCACAGATACGCAGTATTTT. Complete variable domain (other parts from reference TRBV2 and TRBJ2-3): EPEVTQTPSHQVTQMGQEVILRCVPISNHLYFYWYRQILGQKVEFLVSFYNNEISEKSEIFDDQFSVERPDGSNFTLKIRSTKLEDSAMYFCASRTSGSTDTQYFGPGTRLTVL.

The chain combines TRBV30 with TRBJ1-2; D remains ambiguous. Per germline, CDR1 GTSNPN and CDR2 SVGIG (reference sequence). With 0 bases removed from V and 8 bases from J, the gap between germline ends came to 10 bases. CDR3 length equals 12 residues. As DNA, the CDR3 is TGTGCCTGGAGTGTAATCGGTAGAGGCTACACCTTC. Its protein is CAWSVIGRGYTF. Based on the CDR3 plus reference TRBV30 and TRBJ1-2, the full variable domain is SQTIHQWPATLVQPVGSPLSLECTVEGTSNPNLYWYRQAAGRGLQLLFYSVGIGQISSEVPQNLSASRPQDRQFILSSKKLLLSDSGFYLCAWSVIGRGYTFGSGTRLTVV.

This rearrangement joins TRBV7-6 to TRBJ1-1; TRBD1 is a possible D gene (5 bases). The CDR3 is 17 residues long. Trimming stripped 5 bases from V and 0 bases from J, with 19 bases between. Germline loops: CDR1 SGHVS, CDR2 FNYEAQ. The CDR3 DNA follows: TGTGCCAGCAGCGTCGAAAGGGGCAGAGTAATGAACACTGAAGCTTTCTTT. Translated: CASSVERGRVMNTEAFF. The complete variable domain, with remaining parts taken from reference TRBV7-6 and TRBJ1-1, reads GAGVSQSPRYKVTKRGQDVALRCDPISGHVSLYWYRQALGQGPEFLTYFNYEAQQDKSGLPNDRFSAERPEGSISTLTIQRTEQRDSAMYRCASSVERGRVMNTEAFFGQGTRLTVV.

The chain is built from TRBV7-2 and TRBJ2-3; the match to TRBD2 covers 10 bases. Per the germline V gene, CDR1 is SGHTA and CDR2 is FQGNSA. With V trimmed by 5 bases and J by 2 bases, 10 bases remained unmatched. The CDR3 is 17 residues long. As DNA, the CDR3 is TGTGCCAGCAGCCCTTCAGCGGGAGGGGTGGCCACAGATACGCAGTATTTT. Translating gives CASSPSAGGVATDTQYF.

This rearrangement joins TRBV7-6 to TRBJ1-2, with D perhaps matching TRBD1 (6 bases). The CDR3 length is 13 residues. Trimming left V 5 bases short and J 8 bases short, with 15 bases between. CDR1 SGHVS and CDR2 FNYEAQ come from the germline V gene. The CDR3 DNA follows: TGTGCCAGCAGCCCCGGATATGGGGGCGGCTACACCTTC. Its protein product is CASSPGYGGGYTF.

The gene calls are TRBV27 and TRBJ1-6; maybe TRBD1 (5 bases). The V gene lost 3 bases and the J gene lost 4 bases, with 10 bases spanning the gap. Germline V gives CDR1 MNHEY, CDR2 SMNVEV (reference sequence). CDR3 size: 15 residues. CDR3 sequence (DNA): TGTGCCAGCAGTTTTGGGCAGGGTTATAATTCACCCCTCCACTTT. Translated: CASSFGQGYNSPLHF.